Listed here are 24 T cell receptor beta chains from one sample, sequenced in a study of OX40 agonist ivuxolimab in advanced cancers. Profiling relied on immunoSEQ multiplex PCR, and the TCRdb table lists in-frame clones only, not all of them. This table holds over 60,000 clones, around 88% found once. Specimen: CD4+ or CD8+ T cells sorted from blood, collected in a trial of the OX40 agonist ivuxolimab. The receptors were sampled from an adult with an advanced solid tumor such as melanoma, head and neck, liver or kidney cancer.

The chain couples TRBV6-5 to TRBJ1-2, with TRBD1 matching 10 bases. This CDR3 comprises 12 residues. V lost 8 bases to trimming and J lost 4 bases; unmatched junction nucleotides: 1. Germline lookup yields CDR1 MNHEY and CDR2 SVGAGI. The CDR3 is CASRTGGYGYTF. The CDR3 DNA sequence: TGTGCCAGCCGGACAGGGGGCTATGGCTACACCTTC.

The chain is built from TRBV25-1 and TRBJ1-4, with D perhaps TRBD1 (6 bases). CDR3 size: 11 residues. Germline V lookup: CDR1 MGHDK, CDR2 SYGVNS. The CDR3 protein is CATGQNEKLFF. CDR3 nucleotide sequence: TGTGCGACAGGACAGAATGAAAAACTGTTTTTT.

The rearrangement links TRBV18 to TRBJ1-1; D not resolved. Germline V gives CDR1 KGHSH, CDR2 LQKENI. There are 13 residues in the CDR3. Trimming shortened V by 8 bases and J by 2 bases, and 12 bases separated the two germline ends. This chain's CDR3 is CASRSQTNTEAFF. CDR3 coding DNA: TGTGCCAGCCGGTCCCAGACCAACACTGAAGCTTTCTTT.

The rearrangement joins TRBV5-4 to TRBJ2-7; 7 bases align to TRBD1. Germline V gives CDR1 SGHNT, CDR2 YYREEE (reference sequence). CDR3 length: 14 amino acids. The ends lost 4 bases at V and 3 bases at J; junction bases unmatched: 7. For the CDR3, the DNA is TGTGCCAGCAGCACCAGGACAGGTGTCTACGAGCAGTACTTC. Encoded protein: CASSTRTGVYEQYF.

V and J are TRBV5-5 and TRBJ2-3; D ambiguous. Trimming removed 0 bases at V and 6 bases at J, with 11 bases between. The CDR3 consists of 14 residues. CDR1 and CDR2 (germline): SGHKS, YYEKEE (reference sequence). The CDR3 DNA reads TGTGCCAGCAGCTTGGAGGTAGCCGGGGATACGCAGTATTTT. As protein: CASSLEVAGDTQYF.

The chain joins TRBV5-6 to TRBJ2-3; D may be TRBD1 (6 bases). Deletions cut 7 bases from V and 5 bases from J, with 23 bases between. This CDR3 is built from 16 residues. Germline-derived CDR1 and CDR2 are SGHDT and YYEEEE. The CDR3 loop is CASRPGHNRMQDTQYF. Written as DNA, the CDR3 is TGTGCCAGCCGGCCGGGACACAACCGAATGCAAGATACGCAGTATTTT.

This clone appeared a few times. This chain links TRBV6-1 with TRBJ1-5; D is perhaps TRBD1 (5 bases). Germline CDR1 is MNHNS and CDR2 is SASEGT. The CDR3 covers 15 residues. V was clipped by 2 bases and J by 7 bases, with 15 bases between them. This CDR3 reads CASSERGQGHQPQHF. The CDR3 bases are TGTGCCAGCAGTGAAAGGGGTCAGGGTCACCAGCCCCAGCATTTT.

V usage is TRBV28 and J usage is TRBJ2-1, with 11 bases aligning to TRBD2. Germline V gene lookup returns CDR1 MDHEN and CDR2 SYDVKM. J gave up 8 bases and V 2 bases, and 11 bases lay outside the gene matches. This CDR3 has 17 amino acids. The CDR3 nucleotides read TGTGCCAGCAGTTTACCCGCCGGGACTAGCGGTAGCTATGAGCAGTTCTTC. Protein sequence: CASSLPAGTSGSYEQFF.

This clone showed up just once. V gene TRBV6-1 combines with J gene TRBJ2-7, with TRBD1 matching 9 bases. CDR3 length: 15 amino acids. V gave up 5 bases and J gave up 5 bases; unmatched junction bases: 10. Germline-derived CDR1 and CDR2 are MNHNS and SASEGT. CDR3 amino acids: CASSSPGTGRDEQYF. DNA for the CDR3: TGTGCCAGCAGTAGCCCGGGGACAGGGCGCGACGAGCAGTACTTC.

V gene TRBV10-3 combines with J gene TRBJ2-1; 10 bases are shared with TRBD2. Germline V gives CDR1 ENHRY, CDR2 SYGVKD. Trimming took 2 bases from V and 9 from J; bases not matched to a gene: 7. This CDR3 is 15 amino acids long. CDR3 DNA: TGTGCCATCAGTGAGGTCCTAGCGGGAGTACGTGAGCAGTTCTTC. Translated, it gives CAISEVLAGVREQFF.

The chain has TRBV7-2 and TRBJ2-7, with D maybe TRBD1 (7 bases). Germline loops: CDR1 SGHTA, CDR2 FQGNSA. The CDR3 runs to 16 residues. V was trimmed by 1 base and J by 9 bases, leaving 22 bases between them. Here the CDR3 reads CASSLEGGQGGLGQYF. CDR3 nucleotides: TGTGCCAGCAGCTTAGAAGGAGGGCAGGGGGGCTTAGGGCAGTACTTC.

The V and J genes are TRBV6-1 and TRBJ1-2; TRBD1 agrees at 7 bases. This CDR3 is 14 amino acids long. V shed 5 bases and J 8 bases; nucleotides not matched to a gene: 11. CDR1 is MNHNS, CDR2 SASEGT, per germline. The CDR3: CASSSGQPYEGYTF. In DNA form, the CDR3 reads TGTGCCAGCAGTTCGGGACAGCCTTACGAGGGCTACACCTTC.

The chain carries TRBV28 and TRBJ1-1, with D uncertain. There are 16 residues in the CDR3. V was clipped by 1 base and J by 0 bases, with 12 bases between them. CDR1 is MDHEN, CDR2 SYDVKM, per germline. The chain's CDR3 is CASSLYGRSMNTEAFF. DNA of the CDR3: TGTGCCAGCAGTTTATACGGCAGATCCATGAACACTGAAGCTTTCTTT.

This clone was counted a single time. In the same sample, other DNA sequences code for this CDR3. The chain carries TRBV7-9 and TRBJ2-3; D is undetermined. The CDR3 has 13 amino acids. Trimming left V 7 bases short and J 0 bases short, with 8 bases between. Germline V gene data show CDR1 as SEHNR and CDR2 as FQNEAQ (reference sequence). The CDR3 DNA follows: TGTGCCAGCAACCCCTCGAGCACAGATACGCAGTATTTT. Translated: CASNPSSTDTQYF. Supplemented by reference TRBV7-9 and TRBJ2-3, the full variable domain reads DTGVSQNPRHKITKRGQNVTFRCDPISEHNRLYWYRQTLGQGPEFLTYFQNEAQLEKSRLLSDRFSAERPKGSFSTLEIQRTEQGDSAMYLCASNPSSTDTQYFGPGTRLTVL.

The CDR3 sequence: CASSLGGEPYGYTF. The CDR3 bases are TGCGCCAGCAGCTTGGGCGGGGAACCCTATGGCTACACCTTC. The chain has TRBV5-1 and TRBJ1-2, with D unclear. The germline V gene encodes CDR1 SGHRS and CDR2 YFSETQ. The CDR3 is 14 amino acids. Trimming shortened V by 0 bases and J by 4 bases, and 10 bases separated the two germline ends.

The chain recombines TRBV2 with TRBJ2-1; tentatively, D is TRBD2 (6 bases). The V end lost 8 bases, the J end lost 7 bases, and 12 bases lay between the germline ends. Germline V CDR1 and CDR2: SNHLY, FYNNEI. There are 12 residues in the CDR3. The CDR3: CASEGLSNEQFF. CDR3 DNA: TGTGCCAGCGAGGGACTCTCGAATGAGCAGTTCTTC.

This rearrangement joins TRBV28 to TRBJ2-5; the D is unclear. Looked up from germline, CDR1 is MDHEN and CDR2 is SYDVKM. The CDR3 is made up of 10 amino acids. The V end lost 4 bases, the J end lost 5 bases, and 2 bases lay between the germline ends. The CDR3 bases are TGTGCCAGCAGTTGGGAGACCCAGTACTTC. Residues: CASSWETQYF.

This chain uses TRBV27 with TRBJ1-3; 7 bases map to TRBD1. Trimming at V came to 5 bases and at J to 0 bases, leaving 10 bases not matched to a gene. CDR3 length equals 17 residues. Germline V gene data show CDR1 as MNHEY and CDR2 as SMNVEV (reference sequence). The CDR3 protein is CASSGRSRDSSGNTIYF. In DNA, the CDR3 is TGTGCCAGCAGTGGACGGTCCCGGGACAGCTCTGGAAACACCATATATTTT.

V is TRBV28 and J is TRBJ2-1, with D perhaps TRBD2 (5 bases). The CDR3 contains 15 residues. The germline V and J ends were trimmed by 5 bases and 7 bases, with 18 bases remaining between them. From germline, CDR1 is MDHEN and CDR2 SYDVKM. The CDR3 reads CASSPRALRGNEQFF. The CDR3 DNA follows: TGTGCCAGCAGTCCAAGGGCCCTCCGGGGAAATGAGCAGTTCTTC.

The chain joins TRBV11-3 to TRBJ1-1; D unresolved. Trimming removed 1 base at V and 1 base at J, with 7 bases between. Per the germline V gene, CDR1 is SGHNT and CDR2 is YENEEA. The length of the CDR3 is 14 residues. CDR3 bases: TGTGCCAGCAGCTTAGGGGCAGGGAACACTGAAGCTTTCTTT. This translates into CASSLGAGNTEAFF.

The gene calls are TRBV2 and TRBJ2-3; D remains ambiguous. V was cut by 7 bases and J by 6 bases, with 14 bases left in between. There are 13 residues in the CDR3. CDR1 and CDR2 (germline): SNHLY, FYNNEI. CDR3 in DNA: TGTGCCAGCACTTCGGACCAGCAGGATACGCAGTATTTT. This translates into CASTSDQQDTQYF.

V usage is TRBV28 and J usage is TRBJ1-1; the D gene is possibly TRBD1 (6 bases). The CDR3 covers 14 residues. Germline CDR1 and CDR2: MDHEN and SYDVKM. Trimming shortened V by 4 bases and J by 2 bases, and 11 bases separated the two germline ends. CDR3 loop: CASSSRGRNTEAFF. The CDR3 DNA is TGTGCCAGCAGTTCCAGGGGCCGCAACACTGAAGCTTTCTTT.

The rearrangement links TRBV30 to TRBJ1-5; D gene ambiguous. CDR1 GTSNPN and CDR2 SVGIG come from the germline V gene (reference sequence). Trimming stripped 2 bases from V and 3 bases from J, with 11 bases between. This CDR3 has 14 residues. CDR3: CAWSPRTVNQPQHF. For the CDR3, the DNA is TGTGCCTGGAGTCCACGGACGGTCAATCAGCCCCAGCATTTT.

The rearrangement uses TRBV6-1 and TRBJ2-1; D uncertain. The germline gives CDR1 MNHNS, CDR2 SASEGT. The CDR3 runs 13 residues. Trimming left V 1 base short and J 4 bases short, with 5 bases between. The CDR3: CASSEGLYNEQFF. Here the CDR3 DNA reads TGTGCCAGCAGTGAAGGGTTGTACAATGAGCAGTTCTTC.